Below are 26 T cell receptor beta chains sequenced from a single sample in a study of cytomegalovirus exposure and HLA in healthy donors. 60 Vbeta and 13 Jbeta primers were used in PCR. Assay: immunoSEQ multiplex PCR; the TCRdb copy retains only in-frame clones and omits some. Of around 120,000 clones listed, about four fifths were seen once; the top ten hold about 2%. The material sequenced was PBMCs. The receptors here all came from a man younger than 35 in good health and CMV-seronegative.

This clone was detected only once. The chain employs TRBV6-1 and TRBJ1-5, with D tentatively TRBD1 (5 bases). Trimming removed 6 bases from V and 6 bases from J, with 12 bases in between. The CDR3 sequence is 13 residues long. Per the germline V gene, CDR1 is MNHNS and CDR2 is SASEGT. CDR3 in amino acids: CASSLAGGQPQHF. The CDR3 DNA follows: TGTGCCAGCAGCCTAGCGGGGGGTCAGCCCCAGCATTTT.

The rearrangement joins TRBV9 to TRBJ2-5, with 13 bases that match TRBD2. The CDR3 has 19 residues. The germline CDR1 and CDR2 sequences are SGDLS and YYNGEE. J was trimmed by 7 bases and V by 4 bases; bases with no gene match: 19. CDR3 nucleotides: TGTGCCAGCAGCCCTTTTGCCGGGACTAGCGGGGAGGCAGGGGGGACCCAGTACTTC. It codes for CASSPFAGTSGEAGGTQYF.

This clone was observed once. Other DNA variants within this sample encode the same CDR3. The V call is TRBV18, the J call TRBJ1-1, with 7 bases identical to TRBD1. Germline assignment: CDR1 KGHSH and CDR2 LQKENI. Losses at the gene ends were 3 bases for V and 8 bases for J; bases not matched to a gene: 0. The CDR3 runs 11 residues. Here the CDR3 reads CASSPTGEAFF. CDR3 bases: TGTGCCAGCTCACCGACAGGGGAAGCTTTCTTT.

V usage is TRBV19 and J usage is TRBJ2-2; 7 positions match TRBD2. V lost 5 bases and J lost 2; bases outside the gene matches: 5. Germline V CDR1 and CDR2: LNHDA, SQIVND (reference sequence). There are 15 residues in the CDR3. The CDR3: CASSEGLINTGELFF. Here the CDR3 DNA reads TGTGCCAGTAGTGAGGGACTAATTAACACCGGGGAGCTGTTTTTT.

This sequence joins TRBV6-5 and TRBJ1-2, with 7 bases fitting TRBD1. There are 13 residues in the CDR3. Germline V lookup: CDR1 MNHEY, CDR2 SVGAGI. The ends lost 6 bases at V and 7 bases at J; junction bases unmatched: 8. The CDR3 DNA reads as TGTGCCAGCAGCTCGACAGGGTCGCGTGGCTACACCTTC. Translation: CASSSTGSRGYTF.

The genes are TRBV5-6 and TRBJ1-5; D may be TRBD1 (6 bases). The ends were cut back, 4 bases at V and 7 bases at J, with 12 bases in the middle. Germline V lookup: CDR1 SGHDT, CDR2 YYEEEE. The CDR3 is 13 amino acids. The DNA of the CDR3 is TGTGCCAGCAGCATTGGCAGGGGCCAGCCCCAGCATTTT. This sequence encodes CASSIGRGQPQHF.

This chain joins TRBV2 and TRBJ1-1; TRBD1 aligns across 9 bases. In germline, CDR1 is SNHLY, CDR2 FYNNEI. The V gene end was trimmed by 2 bases and the J gene end by 1 base; junction bases not matched to a gene: 11. This CDR3 comprises 18 residues. The CDR3 here is CASSEYGTGSYGNTEAFF. The CDR3 region has the DNA TGTGCCAGCAGTGAATACGGGACAGGGAGTTACGGGAACACTGAAGCTTTCTTT.

The rearrangement links TRBV11-2 to TRBJ2-1; no definite D call. V dropped 4 bases and J dropped 7 bases, with 5 bases sitting between them. CDR1 is SGHAT, CDR2 FQNNGV, per germline. This CDR3 region has 11 residues. The CDR3 sequence: CASSSLNEQFF. CDR3 in DNA: TGTGCCAGCAGCTCCCTAAATGAGCAGTTCTTC.

The chain is built from TRBV7-9 and TRBJ2-5; weak D call: TRBD2 (6 bases). V was shortened by 3 bases and J by 4 bases, with 12 bases between the two germline ends. The CDR3 covers 14 residues. Looked up from germline, CDR1 is SEHNR and CDR2 is FQNEAQ (reference sequence). CDR3 amino acids: CASSFGGSGETQYF. The CDR3 DNA follows: TGTGCCAGCAGCTTCGGGGGTAGCGGAGAGACCCAGTACTTC.

The table lists this clone with a few counts. The chain employs TRBV19 and TRBJ2-3, with no clear D. V was pared by 2 bases and J by 4 bases, with 7 bases between. The germline CDR1 and CDR2 sequences are LNHDA and SQIVND (reference sequence). This CDR3 region has 13 residues. CDR3: CASSISPSDTQYF. Written as DNA, the CDR3 is TGTGCCAGTAGTATATCTCCGTCAGATACGCAGTATTTT.

The V gene is TRBV28, the J gene TRBJ2-5; 14 bases agree with TRBD2. V was pared by 5 bases and J by 4 bases, with 9 bases of the junction left unmatched. The germline CDR1 and CDR2 sequences are MDHEN and SYDVKM. The CDR3 contains 17 residues. The CDR3 DNA sequence: TGTGCCAGCAGTGACGGGACTAGCGGGGGAGGGTCAGAGACCCAGTACTTC. This translates into CASSDGTSGGGSETQYF.

J is TRBJ2-1 and V is TRBV28; 11 positions agree with TRBD2. CDR3 size: 15 residues. Trimming at V came to 6 bases and at J to 4 bases, leaving 5 bases not matched to a gene. In germline, CDR1 is MDHEN, CDR2 SYDVKM. The CDR3 sequence is CASRTGTSGYNEQFF. The CDR3 DNA sequence: TGTGCCAGCAGAACCGGGACTAGCGGATACAATGAGCAGTTCTTC.

The chain employs TRBV19 and TRBJ2-7; the D gene is possibly TRBD1 (5 bases). The germline CDR1 and CDR2 sequences are LNHDA and SQIVND (reference sequence). The ends were cut back, 4 bases at V and 3 bases at J, with 7 bases in the middle. CDR3 length: 12 amino acids. CDR3 DNA: TGTGCCAGTAGTAGGGGCCGCTACGAGCAGTACTTC. It encodes CASSRGRYEQYF.

The J gene is TRBJ2-7, the V gene TRBV11-1, with TRBD2 matching 10 bases. Germline V gene lookup returns CDR1 SGHAT and CDR2 FQDESV (reference sequence). V trimming: 6 bases; J trimming: 7 bases; junction bases outside the gene matches: 12. The CDR3 loop spans 15 amino acids. Here the CDR3 reads CASRGLASGSVEQYF. The CDR3 nucleotides are TGTGCCAGCAGGGGGTTGGCTAGCGGGAGTGTGGAGCAGTACTTC. Combining the CDR3 with reference TRBV11-1 and TRBJ2-7 gives the whole variable domain EAEVAQSPRYKITEKSQAVAFWCDPISGHATLYWYRQILGQGPELLVQFQDESVVDDSQLPKDRFSAERLKGVDSTLKIQPAELGDSAMYLCASRGLASGSVEQYFGPGTRLTVT.

A few counts support this clone. V gene TRBV10-3 combines with J gene TRBJ2-5, with 11 bases aligning to TRBD2. CDR1 and CDR2 (germline): ENHRY, SYGVKD. V was clipped by 0 bases and J by 4 bases; unmatched bases: 4. The CDR3 has 16 amino acids. Here the CDR3 DNA reads TGTGCCATCAGTGAGTCGGTAGCGGGAGGGGGAGAGACCCAGTACTTC. It encodes CAISESVAGGGETQYF.

The table lists this clone with a count of one. The chain recombines TRBV5-4 with TRBJ1-2; 8 nucleotides match TRBD1. V trimming: 4 bases; J trimming: 6 bases; junction bases outside the gene matches: 8. The CDR3 extends over 14 amino acids. CDR1 and CDR2 from the germline V gene are SGHNT and YYREEE (reference sequence). DNA for the CDR3: TGTGCCAGCAGCCTAAGCCAGGGGGCCGATGGCTACACCTTC. Translated: CASSLSQGADGYTF. Supplemented by reference TRBV5-4 and TRBJ1-2, the full variable domain reads ETGVTQSPTHLIKTRGQQVTLRCSSQSGHNTVSWYQQALGQGPQFIFQYYREEENGRGNFPPRFSGLQFPNYSSELNVNALELDDSALYLCASSLSQGADGYTFGSGTRLTVV.

This chain links TRBV14 with TRBJ2-7; a possible D gene is TRBD2 (5 bases). With 6 bases removed from V and 5 bases from J, the gap between germline ends came to 17 bases. Germline V CDR1 and CDR2: SGHDN, FVKESK. This CDR3 spans 14 amino acids. CDR3: CASSPSGGGHEQYF. The DNA of the CDR3 is TGTGCCAGCAGTCCCAGCGGCGGCGGCCACGAGCAGTACTTC. Based on the CDR3 plus reference TRBV14 and TRBJ2-7, the full variable domain is EAGVTQFPSHSVIEKGQTVTLRCDPISGHDNLYWYRRVMGKEIKFLLHFVKESKQDESGMPNNRFLAERTGGTYSTLKVQPAELEDSGVYFCASSPSGGGHEQYFGPGTRLTVT.

This sequence joins TRBV14 and TRBJ1-2, with D possibly being TRBD1 (5 bases). Looked up from germline, CDR1 is SGHDN and CDR2 is FVKESK. CDR3 size: 15 residues. Trimming stripped 0 bases from V and 5 bases from J, with 13 bases between. In DNA, the CDR3 is TGTGCCAGCAGCCAAGAAGTAGGGGAGGGGTATGGCTACACCTTC. Translation: CASSQEVGEGYGYTF.

This sequence joins TRBV4-1 and TRBJ2-5, with 11 positions matching TRBD2. Unmatched junction bases numbered 0, after V lost 3 bases and J lost 3 bases. The CDR3 extends over 14 amino acids. Germline V lookup: CDR1 MGHRA, CDR2 YSYEKL. The CDR3 is CASSQGLAEETQYF. The CDR3 DNA follows: TGCGCCAGCAGCCAGGGACTAGCGGAAGAGACCCAGTACTTC.

The chain carries TRBV19 and TRBJ2-7; unclear D gene. Trimming shortened V by 11 bases and J by 1 base, and 18 bases separated the two germline ends. Looked up from germline, CDR1 is LNHDA and CDR2 is SQIVND (reference sequence). The CDR3 extends over 14 amino acids. The CDR3 is CADSSRSHSYEQYF. CDR3 DNA sequence: TGTGCCGATAGTAGCCGAAGCCATTCCTACGAGCAGTACTTC.

The chain couples TRBV19 to TRBJ1-1, with D perhaps TRBD1 (5 bases). The CDR3 length is 14 residues. Germline assignment: CDR1 LNHDA and CDR2 SQIVND (reference sequence). Trimming took off 3 bases at V and 4 bases at J, with 12 bases between the two ends. CDR3 protein: CASSIGGAATEAFF. The CDR3 DNA is TGTGCCAGTAGTATTGGAGGGGCGGCCACTGAAGCTTTCTTT.

This chain links TRBV19 with TRBJ2-1, with D possibly being TRBD2 (5 bases). CDR1 is LNHDA and CDR2 is SQIVND in the germline V gene (reference sequence). V was clipped by 6 bases and J by 0 bases, with 12 bases between them. The CDR3 extends over 15 amino acids. Written as DNA, the CDR3 is TGTGCCAGTAGCCGGACTTTTAGCTCCTACAATGAGCAGTTCTTC. Protein product: CASSRTFSSYNEQFF.

The count of this clone is one. V gene TRBV29-1 combines with J gene TRBJ2-1; D remains ambiguous. This CDR3 comprises 13 residues. From germline, CDR1 is SQVTM and CDR2 ANQGSEA. V was clipped by 5 bases and J by 2 bases, with 10 bases between them. The CDR3 bases are TGCAGCGTTCCAGTAATGACCTACAATGAGCAGTTCTTC. Encoded protein: CSVPVMTYNEQFF.

V and J are TRBV7-9 and TRBJ2-4; D remains unclear. The CDR3 runs to 15 residues. Trimming stripped 5 bases from V and 2 bases from J, with 13 bases between. CDR1 and CDR2 from the germline V gene are SEHNR and FQNEAQ (reference sequence). CDR3 protein: CASSPPERTKNIQYF. CDR3 nucleotide sequence: TGTGCCAGCAGCCCGCCCGAGAGGACCAAAAACATTCAGTACTTC. Combining the CDR3 with reference TRBV7-9 and TRBJ2-4 gives the whole variable domain DTGVSQNPRHKITKRGQNVTFRCDPISEHNRLYWYRQTLGQGPEFLTYFQNEAQLEKSRLLSDRFSAERPKGSFSTLEIQRTEQGDSAMYLCASSPPERTKNIQYFGAGTRLSVL.

V is TRBV10-3 and J is TRBJ2-1, with D tentatively TRBD1 (5 bases). Germline V gene data show CDR1 as ENHRY and CDR2 as SYGVKD. V lost 7 bases and J lost 5, with 6 bases in between. The CDR3 length is 11 residues. The CDR3 DNA reads as TGTGCCATCAAGGGGAACAATGAGCAGTTCTTC. This sequence encodes CAIKGNNEQFF.

The genes are TRBV9 and TRBJ2-5; 10 bases fit TRBD1. The junction had 6 bases not matched to a gene; V was cut back by 3 bases and J by 4 bases. The CDR3 totals 15 residues. Germline V gene data show CDR1 as SGDLS and CDR2 as YYNGEE. CDR3 in amino acids: CASSAGTGVGETQYF. In DNA form, the CDR3 reads TGTGCCAGCAGCGCCGGGACAGGGGTAGGAGAGACCCAGTACTTC.